These 9 T cell receptor beta chains came from one sample sequenced in a study of CD8 T cells in ankylosing spondylitis (dated 2017 in TCRdb). Library preparation used 5' RACE. Sequencing was performed on an Illumina HiSeq 2500. TCRdb reran the public reads through fastp at Q25 and MiXCR, keeping productive beta chains. Duplicate CDR3 protein sequences are folded into a single record with the most common DNA and genes. Within this sample are about 250,000 distinct CDR3 sequences, with roughly 8.2% of them counted one time only. The top ten clonotypes cover around 4.8% of the sample. The source material was blood, either unsorted or a sorted T cell fraction (not recorded which). Every receptor here comes from a female donor with ankylosing spondylitis or in good health (not recorded which).

This clonotype occurred many times. This chain uses TRBV29-1 with TRBJ2-5, with unresolved D. Germline V gene sequence: CDR1 SQVTM, CDR2 ANQGSEA. The V end lost 7 bases, the J end lost 1 base, and 4 bases lay between the germline ends. This CDR3 has 10 amino acids. The CDR3 DNA reads as TGCAGCGCCGGCCAAGAGACCCAGTACTTC. This sequence encodes CSAGQETQYF.

This clonotype was seen at least ten times. The V gene is TRBV20-1, the J gene TRBJ2-7; TRBD1 is a possible D gene (5 bases). The germline V and J ends were trimmed by 3 bases and 4 bases, with 13 bases remaining between them. The germline V gene encodes CDR1 DFQATT and CDR2 SNEGSKA (reference sequence). This CDR3 is built from 13 residues. CDR3 sequence reads: CSASPQAFYEQYF. CDR3 in DNA: TGCAGTGCTAGTCCACAGGCCTTTTACGAGCAGTACTTC.

This clonotype was detected ten times or more. The V gene is TRBV5-1, the J gene TRBJ1-1, with TRBD1 matching 7 bases. After removal of 1 base from V and 1 base from J, the junction contained 1 base not matched to a gene. Per germline, CDR1 SGHRS and CDR2 YFSETQ. This CDR3 contains 14 residues. The CDR3 loop reads CASSLTGANTEAFF. As DNA, the CDR3 is TGCGCCAGCAGCTTGACAGGGGCGAACACTGAAGCTTTCTTT. Based on the CDR3 plus reference TRBV5-1 and TRBJ1-1, the full variable domain is KAGVTQTPRYLIKTRGQQVTLSCSPISGHRSVSWYQQTPGQGLQFLFEYFSETQRNKGNFPGRFSGRQFSNSRSEMNVSTLELGDSALYLCASSLTGANTEAFFGQGTRLTVV.

This clonotype was picked up many times. The chain joins TRBV12-3 or TRBV12-4 to TRBJ1-1, with D unclear. Trimming took off 3 bases at V and 4 bases at J, with 12 bases between the two ends. The length of the CDR3 is 14 residues. The DNA for the CDR3 is TGTGCCAGCAGTTTGACCCATCCGGGCACTGAAGCTTTCTTT. The encoded protein is CASSLTHPGTEAFF.

Ten or more counts support this clonotype. Here the CDR3 reads CASSQVQSYGYTF. The CDR3 DNA sequence: TGCGCCAGCAGCCAAGTTCAAAGCTATGGCTACACCTTC. V usage is TRBV4-1 and J usage is TRBJ1-2; D is ambiguous. V shed 1 base and J shed 4 bases, with 7 bases lying between them. CDR1 and CDR2 (germline): MGHRA, YSYEKL. The CDR3 covers 13 residues.

This clonotype was counted at least ten times. The J gene is TRBJ2-3, the V gene TRBV12-3 or TRBV12-4; D unclear. The CDR3 sequence is 13 residues long. The V gene lost 1 base and the J gene lost 2 bases, with 4 bases spanning the gap. The CDR3 protein is CASSLGDTDTQYF. The DNA for the CDR3 is TGTGCCAGCAGTTTAGGTGACACAGATACGCAGTATTTT.

Of note for this clonotype: Since a much larger clone is just one base distant, this may be a read error. The chain combines TRBV20-1 with TRBJ1-1; tentatively, D is TRBD1 (5 bases). Per the germline V gene, CDR1 is DFQATT and CDR2 is SNEGSKA (reference sequence). This CDR3 spans 13 amino acids. V was shortened by 5 bases and J by 3 bases, with 13 bases between the two germline ends. In nucleotides, the CDR3 is TGCAGTGCTTGGGGGGGGACGGACACTGAAGCTTTCTTT. Translating it yields CSAWGGTDTEAFF.

This clonotype has a count of ten or more. This sequence joins TRBV6-1 and TRBJ2-1; a weak D match, TRBD1 (6 bases). Germline V gene data show CDR1 as MNHNS and CDR2 as SASEGT. Trimming left V 8 bases short and J 4 bases short, with 15 bases between. This CDR3 has 14 amino acids. The CDR3 bases are TGTGCCAGCGGCTTGGGGGACAAATACAATGAGCAGTTCTTC. It is translated as CASGLGDKYNEQFF.

The rearrangement joins TRBV3-1 to TRBJ1-3; D gene ambiguous. Germline V gives CDR1 LGHDT, CDR2 YNNKEL (reference sequence). CDR3 length: 14 amino acids. The V gene lost 4 bases and the J gene lost 2 bases, with 9 bases spanning the gap. The CDR3 protein is CASSPTDTGNTIYF. CDR3 nucleotides: TGTGCCAGCAGCCCAACAGATACTGGAAACACCATATATTTT.